This T cell receptor (beta chain) was sequenced for a study of chemoradiotherapy in HPV16-positive cancers. The CDR3 sequence is 16 residues long. The germline V gene has CDR1 MNHGY and CDR2 SVAAGI. After removal of 2 bases from V and 4 bases from J, the junction contained 8 bases not matched to a gene. The table came from immunoSEQ multiplex PCR; TCRdb's copy has only in-frame clones and leaves some out. The table records tens of thousands of clones, more than 80% of them present only once. The gene calls are TRBV6-9 and TRBJ1-5; 7 bases align to TRBD1. The source was blood, collected from a patient who underwent chemoradiotherapy. The source is a human donor with HPV-associated anogenital cancer. The CDR3 sequence: CASSYPRGQQNQPQHF. In DNA, the CDR3 is TGTGCCAGCAGTTATCCTCGGGGACAGCAGAATCAGCCCCAGCATTTT.